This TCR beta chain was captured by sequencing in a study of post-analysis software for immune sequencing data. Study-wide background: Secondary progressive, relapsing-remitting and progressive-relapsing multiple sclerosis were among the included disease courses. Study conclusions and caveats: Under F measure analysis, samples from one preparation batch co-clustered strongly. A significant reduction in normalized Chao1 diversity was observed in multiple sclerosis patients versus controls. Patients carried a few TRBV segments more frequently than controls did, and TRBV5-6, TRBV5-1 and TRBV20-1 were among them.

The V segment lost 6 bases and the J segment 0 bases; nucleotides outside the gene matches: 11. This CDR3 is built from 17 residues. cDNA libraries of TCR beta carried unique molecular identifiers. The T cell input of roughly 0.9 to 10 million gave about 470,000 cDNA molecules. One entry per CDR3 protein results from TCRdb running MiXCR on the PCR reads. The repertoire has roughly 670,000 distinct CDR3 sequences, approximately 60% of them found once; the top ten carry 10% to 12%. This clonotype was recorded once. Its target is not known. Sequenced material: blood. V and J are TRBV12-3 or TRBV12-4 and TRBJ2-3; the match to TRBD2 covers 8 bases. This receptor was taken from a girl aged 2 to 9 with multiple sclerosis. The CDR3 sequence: CASSPTLAGRSTDTQYF. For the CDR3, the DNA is TGTGCCAGCAGCCCTACCTTAGCGGGGAGGAGCACAGATACGCAGTATTTT.